This T cell receptor (beta chain) was obtained from a study of technical replicates of blood from several donors. Only in-frame clones appear in the TCRdb table, and some are missing; sequencing was by immunoSEQ multiplex PCR. Of some 74,000 clones in the sample, roughly 92% were seen once. Germline CDR1 and CDR2: MDHEN and SYDVKM. The CDR3 loop spans 18 amino acids. The V gene end was trimmed by 8 bases and the J gene end by 3 bases; junction bases not matched to a gene: 21. This sequence joins TRBV28 and TRBJ2-7; 8 nucleotides match TRBD1. Sample: T cells isolated from PBMCs. The TCR comes from a human donor in good health. DNA of the CDR3: TGTGCCAGCTTCCGGGGGACAGGAGCCCGCGGGTTGGGCTACGAGCAGTACTTC. Amino acids: CASFRGTGARGLGYEQYF.